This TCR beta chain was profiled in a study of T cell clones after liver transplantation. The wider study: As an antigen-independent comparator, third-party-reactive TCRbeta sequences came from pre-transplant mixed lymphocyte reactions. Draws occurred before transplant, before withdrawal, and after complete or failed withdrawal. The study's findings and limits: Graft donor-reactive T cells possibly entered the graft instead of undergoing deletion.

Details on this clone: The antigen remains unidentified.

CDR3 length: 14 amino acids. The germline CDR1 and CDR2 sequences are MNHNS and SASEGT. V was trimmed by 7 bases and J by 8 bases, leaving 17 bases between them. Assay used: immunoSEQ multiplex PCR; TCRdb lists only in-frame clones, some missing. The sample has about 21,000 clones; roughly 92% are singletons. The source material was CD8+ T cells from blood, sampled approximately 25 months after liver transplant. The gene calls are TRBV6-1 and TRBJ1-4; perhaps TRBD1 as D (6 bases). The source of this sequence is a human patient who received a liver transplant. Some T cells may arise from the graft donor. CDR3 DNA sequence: TGTGCCAGCACTAATCACAGGGTAGGAGAAAAACTGTTTTTT. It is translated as CASTNHRVGEKLFF.